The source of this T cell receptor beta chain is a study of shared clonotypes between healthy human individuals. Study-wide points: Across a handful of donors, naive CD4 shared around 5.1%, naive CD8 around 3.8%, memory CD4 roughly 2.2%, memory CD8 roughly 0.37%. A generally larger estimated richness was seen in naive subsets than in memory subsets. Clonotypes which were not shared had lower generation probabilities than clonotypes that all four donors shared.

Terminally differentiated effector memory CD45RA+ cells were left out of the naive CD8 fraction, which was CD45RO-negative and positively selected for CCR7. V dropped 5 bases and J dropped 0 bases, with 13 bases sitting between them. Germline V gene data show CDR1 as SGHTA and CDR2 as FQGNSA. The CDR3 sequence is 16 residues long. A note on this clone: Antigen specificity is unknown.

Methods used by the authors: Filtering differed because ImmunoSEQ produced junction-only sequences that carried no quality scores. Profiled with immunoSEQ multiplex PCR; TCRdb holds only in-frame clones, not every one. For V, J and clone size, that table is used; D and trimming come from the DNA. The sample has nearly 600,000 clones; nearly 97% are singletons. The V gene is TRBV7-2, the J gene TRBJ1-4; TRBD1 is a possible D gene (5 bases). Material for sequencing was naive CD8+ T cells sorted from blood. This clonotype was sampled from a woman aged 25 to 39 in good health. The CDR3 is CASSLLGGPTNEKLFF. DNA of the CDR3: TGTGCCAGCAGCCTTCTGGGGGGTCCAACTAATGAAAAACTGTTTTTT.